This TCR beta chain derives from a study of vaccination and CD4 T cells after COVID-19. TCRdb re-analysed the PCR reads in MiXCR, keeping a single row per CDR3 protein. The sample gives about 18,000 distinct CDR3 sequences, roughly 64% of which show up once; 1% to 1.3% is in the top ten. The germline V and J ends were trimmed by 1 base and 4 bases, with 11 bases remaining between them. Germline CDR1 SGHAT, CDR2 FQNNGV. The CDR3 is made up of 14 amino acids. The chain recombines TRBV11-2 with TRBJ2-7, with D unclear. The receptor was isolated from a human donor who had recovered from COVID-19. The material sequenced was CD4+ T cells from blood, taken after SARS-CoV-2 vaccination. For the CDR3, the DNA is TGTGCCAGCAGCTTAGCAGTGTCCGTTTACGAGCAGTACTTC. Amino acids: CASSLAVSVYEQYF.